This T cell receptor (beta chain) emerged from a study of T-cell memory formation after mild COVID-19. Study results and limitations: CD4+ clones that contracted lay mainly in CM and EM; CD8+ ones lay in EMRA.

The CDR3 is 15 residues long. The V end lost 5 bases, the J end lost 2 bases, and 14 bases lay between the germline ends. This clonotype showed up just a few times. Its antigen remains unidentified. Libraries for TCRalpha and TCRbeta carried sample barcodes and unique molecular identifiers via 5'RACE. TCRdb analysed the 5' RACE reads with MiXCR anew, one entry per CDR3 protein. The sample includes about 100,000 distinct CDR3 sequences, 13% to 15% seen only once; the top ten take under 45%. The rearrangement uses TRBV12-3 or TRBV12-4 and TRBJ2-3; the D call may be TRBD1 or TRBD2 (6 bases each). The specimen was PBMCs or a T cell subset sorted from them (not recorded which). This sequence originates from a man between 18 and 29 years old who had mild COVID-19 (a few samples of this study predate the infection). Cell type and time point are not known. As DNA, the CDR3 is TGTGCCAGCAGTCCCGGGGGCCCCCCCACAGATACGCAGTATTTT. Protein sequence: CASSPGGPPTDTQYF.